This T cell receptor beta chain is from a study of blood T cell repertoires in COVID-19 (dated by TCRdb to between 2020 and 2021). Describing the broader study: Samples covering the acute and convalescent phases of COVID-19 were provided by collaborators in the United States, Italy and Spain. The dataset comprised deeply sampled blood TCRbeta repertoires from subjects exposed to, actively infected with, or recovered from COVID-19. Samples were obtained from the ongoing ImmuneRACE study (first 160 participants) and from over a thousand subjects provided by 6 global collaborators. The material from the prospective study consisted of cDNA or gDNA derived from T cells, B-cell-depleted T cells, or PBMCs. Where HLA class I and class II types were available, the types were taken from metadata supplied by the sample provider, not from assay-based typing. Nearly every sample came with metadata listing a de-identified subject ID, COVID-19 status, age in years and sex. The repertoires were released in a freely available public database intended as a resource for research on the immune response to SARS-CoV-2.

The germline V end is reduced by 1 base and the J end by 7 bases; junction bases left unmatched: 4. The germline V gene (reference sequence) gives CDR1 as SGHNT and CDR2 as YYREEE. The CDR3 sequence holds 14 residues, the cysteine and phenylalanine included. This entry keeps only the CDR3 DNA: 42 bases, framed from base 1. As concerns this clone: This clone's antigen is unknown. The sample holds no much larger clone one base away, and base qualities are not on file.

Findings and caveats that apply to the study as a whole: How much clinical and demographic metadata was included differed by source and by participant, and the metadata was provided uncurated.

The immunoSEQ Assay, a bias-controlled multiplex PCR, was used to amplify TCRbeta CDR3 regions from genomic DNA. In the source study's methods: Within the assay, amplification of reference gene primers was used to estimate how many nucleated cells each sample contained. Sequence reads were collapsed and filtered to measure the absolute abundance of every unique TCRbeta CDR3 rearrangement. For each sample, productive Simpson clonality was calculated as the square root of Simpson's diversity index across productive rearrangements. In TCRdb, the immuneACCESS table is reduced to in-frame sequences with V and J assigned. These tables do not hold every clone; where another copy was compared, an unresolved V gene accounts for under half, and the others remain unexplained. Clonal size and the V and J genes are those of that table, whereas D and trimming came from the DNA. This sample holds 200,000 to 250,000 clones; approximately 80% were observed only once. The top ten constitute 7.5% to 10% of the sample.

Each collaborating institution followed its own protocols to collect whole blood in K2EDTA tubes. For TCRbeta analysis, collaborators shipped samples in one of three forms: frozen whole blood, isolated PBMCs, or DNA extracted from either of those sample types. The rearranged segments are TRBV5-4 and TRBJ2-2, with 7 bases aligning to TRBD2. Input material: peripheral blood. The TCR originated in an elderly man with acute or convalescent COVID-19. The base sequence is TGTGCCAGCAGCTTGACGGCTAGCGGCGGGGAGCTGTTTTTT. It encodes CASSLTASGGELFF.